This is a list of T cell receptor beta chains from one sample in a study of graft-versus-host responses after intestinal transplantation. Method: immunoSEQ multiplex PCR; TCRdb's copy keeps in-frame clones and lacks some. The sample contains roughly 120,000 clones, 85% to 95% of which appear only once. These TCRs are of unknown antigen specificity. The material sequenced was unstimulated CD8+ T cells sorted from spleen or lymph node cells, taken before intestinal transplant. These receptors were taken from a human donor who received an intestinal transplant. Both conserved end residues are part of each CDR3. The order of the fields is CDR3 DNA, CDR3 protein, D gene, clone size, J gene, V gene. A D gene is named only where the DNA matches it firmly. Clone size appears in some rows only: once, few, many, or a class for an expanded clone.

TGTGCCAGCAGCTTATCGGGAGACACCGGGGAGCTGTTTTTT CASSLSGDTGELFF - - TRBJ2-2 TRBV7-6
TGTGCCAGCAGCCAGGGGGGGGAGAGGCATAACACTGAAGCTTTCTTT CASSQGGERHNTEAFF - - TRBJ1-1 TRBV4-2
TGTGCCAGCAGTTTATCGGGAGGGTTTAGCTCACCCCTCCACTTT CASSLSGGFSSPLHF - - TRBJ1-6 TRBV27
TGTGCCAGTAGTATGACTAGCGGGGCCCGCCGTGAGACCCAGTACTTC CASSMTSGARRETQYF TRBD2 - TRBJ2-5 TRBV19
TGCGCCAGCAGTGAGTTCCCCGAGAACTATGGCTACACCTTC CASSEFPENYGYTF - - TRBJ1-2 TRBV10-2
TGCGCCAGCAGCTTGGAGGTGGGGAGGACTGAAGCTTTCTTT CASSLEVGRTEAFF - - TRBJ1-1 TRBV5-1
TGTGCCAGTAGTCCGGGGCTGGGTGGCTACACCTTC CASSPGLGGYTF - - TRBJ1-2 TRBV19
TGCGCCAGCAGCTTGGTCGAGAAGAACACTGAAGCTTTCTTT CASSLVEKNTEAFF - - TRBJ1-1 TRBV5-1
TGTGCCAGCAGTGATTCGGCGGGAGGCGTGTACGAGCAGTACTTC CASSDSAGGVYEQYF TRBD2 - TRBJ2-7 TRBV2
TGCGCCAGCAGCCAAGATGTAGGAATAACCGAAGCTTTCTTT CASSQDVGITEAFF - - TRBJ1-1 TRBV4-1
TGTGCCAGCAGCTTAGCGTATGGGGGGAACACTGAAGCTTTCTTT CASSLAYGGNTEAFF - - TRBJ1-1 TRBV7-6
TGTGCCAGCAGTTTAGGGGGAGGGCCCAATGAGCAGTTCTTC CASSLGGGPNEQFF TRBD2 - TRBJ2-1 TRBV27
TGTGCCAGCGGGACTGTCCGCAATGAGCAGTTCTTC CASGTVRNEQFF - - TRBJ2-1 TRBV27
TGTGCCAGCAGCGTAACCGCGGGACCTCAAGAGACCCAGTACTTC CASSVTAGPQETQYF - - TRBJ2-5 TRBV9
TGCGCCAGCAGCCTGGACCTGGTCAGGGACGCCTACGAGCAGTACTTC CASSLDLVRDAYEQYF - - TRBJ2-7 TRBV5-1
TGTGCCAGCAGCCCCCCGAAGAACACCGGGGAGCTGTTTTTT CASSPPKNTGELFF - - TRBJ2-2 TRBV13
TGTGCCAGCAGCGTAGGAGGTAGCGGGAGTTCAAATGAGCAGTTCTTC CASSVGGSGSSNEQFF TRBD2 - TRBJ2-1 TRBV9
TGTGCCAGCACCTTGGGAGGAACCAGCTACTACAATGAGCAGTTCTTC CASTLGGTSYYNEQFF - - TRBJ2-1 TRBV28
TGTGCCAGCAGTTTGCGGGACCCAAATGAAAAACTGTTTTTT CASSLRDPNEKLFF - - TRBJ1-4 TRBV28
TGTGCCAGCAGCCCCCGCGCTACTATAGGTGAAAAACTGTTTTTT CASSPRATIGEKLFF - - TRBJ1-4 TRBV28
TGTGCCAGTGGTATTGCCCGGAACACTGAAGCTTTCTTT CASGIARNTEAFF - - TRBJ1-1 TRBV19
TGTGCCAGCAGCTCTAGAGACGAGCAGTACTTC CASSSRDEQYF - - TRBJ2-7 TRBV11-2
TGTGCCAGCAGTTTAGCTCCAGGGACGTACGAGCAGTACTTC CASSLAPGTYEQYF - once TRBJ2-7 TRBV27
TGTGCCAGCAGCTCACAGGACTATGGCTACACCTTC CASSSQDYGYTF - - TRBJ1-2 TRBV7-9
TGTGCCACCAGCAGAGCTAGCGCGTACACAGATACGCAGTATTTT CATSRASAYTDTQYF - - TRBJ2-3 TRBV15
TGTGCCAGCAGTAATGGAGCAGACAGGGAAGCCCACTATGGCTACACCTTC CASSNGADREAHYGYTF TRBD1 once TRBJ1-2 TRBV28
TGTGCCAGCAGCTTAGCGCAGGTTAACAGGGGTCAGCCCCAGCATTTT CASSLAQVNRGQPQHF TRBD1 - TRBJ1-5 TRBV7-2
TGTGCCAGCAGCTGGGGGACAGGCCCAGATACGCAGTATTTT CASSWGTGPDTQYF TRBD1 - TRBJ2-3 TRBV11-2
TGTGCCAGTAGTATAGTCCCTAGCGGAGATTACGAGCAGTACTTC CASSIVPSGDYEQYF TRBD2 - TRBJ2-7 TRBV19
TGTGCCAGCAGCTCAGATTCGGATGGGGGCGAGCAGTACTTC CASSSDSDGGEQYF - - TRBJ2-7 TRBV5-6
TGTGCCAGCAGCGACAACCCGGGACAGGGCCGAACAGATACGCAGTATTTT CASSDNPGQGRTDTQYF TRBD1 - TRBJ2-3 TRBV9
TGTGCCAGTAGTATGACCCCCCCTGGGCTCAATGAGCAGTTCTTC CASSMTPPGLNEQFF - - TRBJ2-1 TRBV19
TGTGCCAGCAGTTTCACCCTGGGCGCCTACGAGCAGTACTTC CASSFTLGAYEQYF - - TRBJ2-7 TRBV27